This T cell receptor beta chain was recovered during a study of cytomegalovirus exposure and HLA in healthy donors. Study-wide results and caveats: Later work associated over 15,000 TCR beta sequences with HLA alleles at 0.05 false discovery rate. Later on, analysis showed that most CMV-associated TCR beta chains appeared to be HLA-restricted. V- and J-gene trimming in TCR beta was tied to a missense DCLRE1C variant by an analysis performed later.

This CDR3 comprises 14 residues. The V segment lost 10 bases and the J segment 1 base; nucleotides outside the gene matches: 8. CDR1 and CDR2 (germline): ENHRY, SYGVKD. Of note for this clone: What it recognizes is unknown.

The PCR contained 60 Vbeta and 13 Jbeta primers. The protocol was immunoSEQ multiplex PCR, while the TCRdb copy is restricted to in-frame clones and leaves out a portion. The data hold some 30,000 clones, with about 79% observed a single time. The sequencing input was PBMCs. The source of this sequence is a woman under 30 in good health and CMV-seronegative. This chain links TRBV10-3 with TRBJ1-1, with 8 bases identical to TRBD1. This CDR3 is CATQGGGTNTEAFF. The CDR3 region has the DNA TGTGCCACACAGGGGGGGGGAACGAACACTGAAGCTTTCTTT.